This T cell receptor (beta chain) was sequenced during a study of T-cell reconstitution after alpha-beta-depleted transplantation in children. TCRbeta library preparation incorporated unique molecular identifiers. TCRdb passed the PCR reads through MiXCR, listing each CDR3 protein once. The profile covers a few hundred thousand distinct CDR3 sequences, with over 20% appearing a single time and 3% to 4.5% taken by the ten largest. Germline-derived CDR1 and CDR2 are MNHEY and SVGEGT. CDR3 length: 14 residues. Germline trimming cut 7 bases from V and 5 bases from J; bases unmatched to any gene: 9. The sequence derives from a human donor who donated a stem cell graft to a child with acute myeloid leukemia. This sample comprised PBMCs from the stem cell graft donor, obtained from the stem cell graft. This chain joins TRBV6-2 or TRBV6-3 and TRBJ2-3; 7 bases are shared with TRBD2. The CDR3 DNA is TGTGCCAGCAATCCAGGCGGGAGTGTAGATACGCAGTATTTT. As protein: CASNPGGSVDTQYF.